The 7 T cell receptor beta chains below come from one sample, sequenced in a study of cytomegalovirus exposure and HLA in healthy donors. In the PCR, 60 Vbeta and 13 Jbeta primers were used. Data came from immunoSEQ multiplex PCR; TCRdb stores just in-frame clones and leaves some out. The table records tens of thousands of clones, around 60% of them present only once. Sequencing was carried out using PBMCs. The receptors derive from a male donor in good health and CMV-seropositive.

The CDR3 region is CASSSPQGGVNTEAFF. DNA for the CDR3: TGTGCCAGCAGCTCCCCGCAGGGCGGCGTGAACACTGAAGCTTTCTTT. This chain links TRBV7-3 with TRBJ1-1; TRBD1 is a possible D gene (5 bases). Trimming cost V 4 bases and J 0 bases, with 15 bases left between them. CDR3 length: 16 residues. Germline CDR1 and CDR2: SGHTA and FQGTGA.

This clone has a handful of counts. The J gene is TRBJ1-2, the V gene TRBV19, with TRBD1 identical over 8 bases. The germline gives CDR1 LNHDA, CDR2 SQIVND (reference sequence). This CDR3 has 13 amino acids. Germline trimming cut 6 bases from V and 7 bases from J; bases unmatched to any gene: 7. CDR3: CASSQDRVAGYTF. The CDR3, as DNA: TGTGCCAGTAGCCAGGACAGGGTGGCTGGCTACACCTTC. Together with reference TRBV19 and TRBJ1-2, the CDR3 gives the full variable domain: DGGITQSPKYLFRKEGQNVTLSCEQNLNHDAMYWYRQDPGQGLRLIYYSQIVNDFQKGDIAEGYSVSREKKESFPLTVTSAQKNPTAFYLCASSQDRVAGYTFGSGTRLTVV.

In its sample, this clone was seen a few times. The CDR3 nucleotides read TGTGCCAGCAGTCCCCGGGGAGAGGATAATTCACCCCTCCACTTT. Translation: CASSPRGEDNSPLHF. The chain employs TRBV7-9 and TRBJ1-6; D uncertain. The V end lost 6 bases, the J end lost 5 bases, and 14 bases lay between the germline ends. The length of the CDR3 is 15 residues. CDR1 and CDR2 from the germline V gene are SEHNR and FQNEAQ (reference sequence).

The table lists this clone with a few counts. The gene calls are TRBV19 and TRBJ2-6, with a weak D call TRBD2 (7 bases). CDR3 length: 16 residues. Germline assignment: CDR1 LNHDA and CDR2 SQIVND (reference sequence). V was trimmed by 6 bases and J by 0 bases, leaving 12 bases between them. CDR3 in amino acids: CASRGGLNSGANVLTF. CDR3 nucleotides: TGTGCCAGTAGGGGGGGGCTTAACTCTGGGGCCAACGTCCTGACTTTC. The full variable domain, its missing parts supplied by reference TRBV19 and TRBJ2-6, is DGGITQSPKYLFRKEGQNVTLSCEQNLNHDAMYWYRQDPGQGLRLIYYSQIVNDFQKGDIAEGYSVSREKKESFPLTVTSAQKNPTAFYLCASRGGLNSGANVLTFGAGSRLTVL.

The chain carries TRBV19 and TRBJ1-3; the D gene is possibly TRBD1 (5 bases). The CDR3 extends over 16 amino acids. Trimming shortened V by 7 bases and J by 1 base, and 17 bases separated the two germline ends. CDR1 LNHDA and CDR2 SQIVND come from the germline V gene (reference sequence). The CDR3 sequence is CASTSGTGTSGNTIYF. CDR3 bases: TGTGCCAGTACTTCCGGGACGGGGACTTCTGGAAACACCATATATTTT.

The chain recombines TRBV7-6 with TRBJ2-1; 11 bases match TRBD2. This CDR3 is 18 amino acids long. V shed 2 bases, J shed 4 bases, and the junction held 10 bases outside the gene matches. CDR1 and CDR2 (germline): SGHVS, FNYEAQ. The CDR3 DNA follows: TGTGCCAGCAGCTTACTAGCGGGAGGCCCCGGAGGGTACAATGAGCAGTTCTTC. Protein sequence: CASSLLAGGPGGYNEQFF.

The chain joins TRBV7-3 to TRBJ2-1; D gene uncertain. Looked up from germline, CDR1 is SGHTA and CDR2 is FQGTGA. This CDR3 has 12 residues. Trimming pared 5 bases from V and 10 bases from J, leaving 12 bases between. DNA of the CDR3: TGTGCCAGCAGCGTGAATCGCAGGGAGCAGTTCTTC. The encoded protein is CASSVNRREQFF.